What follows are 4 T cell receptor beta chains derived from one specimen sequenced in a study of response to subunit inactivated influenza vaccine. MiXCR, run by TCRdb on the RT-PCR reads, gives a single entry per CDR3 protein. The profile shows roughly 700,000 distinct CDR3 sequences, about 14% of them singletons. The specimen was PBMCs from blood, collected around two weeks before vaccination. These receptors all come from a man aged 50-60 years who received an inactivated influenza vaccine.

This clonotype was seen more than once but under ten times. The genes are TRBV7-9 and TRBJ2-3; D might be TRBD2 (5 bases). Trimming left V 6 bases short and J 1 base short, with 17 bases between. The CDR3 contains 16 residues. Germline loops: CDR1 SEHNR, CDR2 FQNEAQ (reference sequence). The CDR3 protein is CASRTDPGKGTDTQYF. CDR3 nucleotides: TGTGCCAGCAGAACAGATCCGGGGAAAGGCACAGATACGCAGTATTTT.

This clonotype turned up a few times. J is TRBJ2-7 and V is TRBV4-2; 8 nucleotides line up with TRBD2. Unmatched junction bases numbered 8, after V lost 4 bases and J lost 6 bases. From germline, CDR1 is LGHNA and CDR2 YNFKEQ. The CDR3 loop spans 14 amino acids. CDR3 DNA: TGTGCCAGCAGCCCCACGGAAACTAGCGGCGAGCAGTACTTC. This gives the protein CASSPTETSGEQYF.

This clonotype was seen more than once but under ten times. The chain has TRBV7-6 and TRBJ2-3, with D possibly being TRBD1 (6 bases). From germline, CDR1 is SGHVS and CDR2 FNYEAQ. The V end was cut by 5 bases, the J end by 3 bases, with 12 bases between. The CDR3 extends over 14 amino acids. The CDR3 is CASSLNQGTDTQYF. Written as DNA, the CDR3 is TGTGCCAGCAGCCTAAACCAGGGGACAGATACGCAGTATTTT.

This clonotype was recorded a few times. The chain's CDR3 is CASSYSDSGEQYF. Written as DNA, the CDR3 is TGTGCCAGCAGTTACTCTGACTCGGGCGAGCAGTACTTC. The V call is TRBV6-5, the J call TRBJ2-7; no clear D. There are 13 residues in the CDR3. V was shortened by 0 bases and J by 6 bases, with 9 bases between the two germline ends. Germline V gene lookup returns CDR1 MNHEY and CDR2 SVGAGI.